These 25 T cell receptor beta chains were sequenced from one sample in a study of blood T cell repertoires in COVID-19. The repertoire was sequenced with immunoSEQ multiplex PCR; TCRdb's copy has only in-frame clones and lacks some. The data hold hundreds of thousands of clones, with 75% to 90% observed a single time. Sequencing was carried out using peripheral blood. The source of these receptors is a woman in her 70s with COVID-19, enrolled during active disease.

The chain couples TRBV6-1 to TRBJ2-7; 9 nucleotides align to TRBD2. The germline gives CDR1 MNHNS, CDR2 SASEGT. With 3 bases clipped from V and 2 bases from J, the junction kept 2 bases outside the gene matches. The CDR3 covers 14 residues. The chain's CDR3 is CASSDSGGTYEQYF. In nucleotides, the CDR3 is TGTGCCAGCAGTGATAGCGGGGGTACCTACGAGCAGTACTTC.

This clone was recorded only once. The V and J genes are TRBV9 and TRBJ1-5, with D possibly matching TRBD1 (5 bases). V was clipped by 4 bases and J by 1 base, with 9 bases between them. The length of the CDR3 is 14 residues. Germline V gives CDR1 SGDLS, CDR2 YYNGEE. DNA for the CDR3: TGTGCCAGCAGCATTGACAGCAGCAATCAGCCCCAGCATTTT. Translation: CASSIDSSNQPQHF.

The chain joins TRBV3-1 (or the pseudogene TRBV3-2) to TRBJ2-1, with a weak D call TRBD1 (6 bases). Germline V gene lookup returns CDR1 LGHDT and CDR2 YNNKEL (reference sequence). This CDR3 contains 14 residues. V gave up 2 bases and J gave up 6 bases, with 11 bases separating them. In nucleotides, the CDR3 is TGTGCCAGCAGCCAACAAACGGACAGCAATGAGCAGTTCTTC. Translating gives CASSQQTDSNEQFF.

This chain uses TRBV18 with TRBJ1-5; weak D call: TRBD1 (5 bases). The CDR3 is made up of 14 amino acids. Trimming took off 6 bases at V and 5 bases at J, with 14 bases between the two ends. Germline V gene sequence: CDR1 KGHSH, CDR2 LQKENI. In DNA form, the CDR3 reads TGTGCCAGCTCGCGGTCGGCGGGGCATCAGCCCCAGCATTTT. This codes for CASSRSAGHQPQHF.

In this sample, this clone turned up a few times. V gene TRBV7-8 combines with J gene TRBJ1-6; a possible D gene is TRBD1 (6 bases). The CDR3 totals 14 residues. Deletions cut 1 base from V and 10 bases from J, with 11 bases between. Germline values: CDR1 SGHVS, CDR2 FQNEAQ. CDR3 amino acids: CASSLGAGESPLHF. DNA for the CDR3: TGTGCCAGCAGCTTAGGGGCAGGGGAATCACCCCTCCACTTT.

The rearrangement uses TRBV14 and TRBJ2-5, with TRBD1 matching over 9 bases. With V trimmed by 0 bases and J by 4 bases, 9 bases remained unmatched. Per germline, CDR1 SGHDN and CDR2 FVKESK. This CDR3 is built from 17 residues. The DNA for the CDR3 is TGTGCCAGCAGCCAAGACCCCGGACAGGGGAGAACAGAGACCCAGTACTTC. Protein: CASSQDPGQGRTETQYF.

The chain employs TRBV19 and TRBJ1-5; possible D gene TRBD1, 5 bases. This CDR3 has 15 amino acids. Trimming stripped 4 bases from V and 2 bases from J, with 12 bases between. Germline-derived CDR1 and CDR2 are LNHDA and SQIVND (reference sequence). This chain's CDR3 is CASSTQGGGNQPQHF. The CDR3 DNA is TGTGCCAGTAGTACCCAGGGTGGGGGCAATCAGCCCCAGCATTTT.

The chain links TRBV28 to TRBJ2-6, with 7 bases matching TRBD1. This CDR3 region has 14 residues. J was trimmed by 2 bases and V by 9 bases; bases with no gene match: 4. CDR1 MDHEN and CDR2 SYDVKM come from the germline V gene. The chain's CDR3 is CASRGGAGANVLTF. In DNA form, the CDR3 reads TGTGCCAGTAGAGGGGGCGCTGGGGCCAACGTCCTGACTTTC.

The chain joins TRBV7-3 to TRBJ2-5; TRBD1 might be the D (5 bases). The CDR3 runs 16 residues. V was trimmed by 1 base and J by 4 bases, leaving 16 bases between them. Germline V gene data show CDR1 as SGHTA and CDR2 as FQGTGA. The CDR3 loop reads CASSLSGRVGTETQYF. CDR3 coding DNA: TGTGCCAGCAGCTTAAGCGGCAGGGTAGGCACAGAGACCCAGTACTTC. Combining the CDR3 with reference TRBV7-3 and TRBJ2-5 gives the whole variable domain GAGVSQTPSNKVTEKGKYVELRCDPISGHTALYWYRQSLGQGPEFLIYFQGTGAADDSGLPNDRFFAVRPEGSVSTLKIQRTERGDSAVYLCASSLSGRVGTETQYFGPGTRLLVL.

This chain links TRBV5-6 with TRBJ2-3; TRBD2 matches 13 bases. V shed 1 base, J shed 6 bases, and the junction held 11 bases outside the gene matches. CDR3 size: 18 residues. Germline CDR1 is SGHDT and CDR2 is YYEEEE. CDR3 DNA sequence: TGTGCCAGCAGCTTGCTCCGACTAGCGGGAGGTCGATGGGATACGCAGTATTTT. Translating it yields CASSLLRLAGGRWDTQYF.

This chain connects TRBV6-5 to TRBJ2-7; 8 positions agree with TRBD2. Losses at the gene ends were 0 bases for V and 0 bases for J; bases not matched to a gene: 4. Germline V gene lookup returns CDR1 MNHEY and CDR2 SVGAGI. This CDR3 has 16 amino acids. The CDR3 nucleotides are TGTGCCAGCAGTTACTCGATTAGCGGGACCTCCTACGAGCAGTACTTC. Protein sequence: CASSYSISGTSYEQYF.

The V call is TRBV19, the J call TRBJ1-2, with TRBD1 matching over 10 bases. V shed 5 bases and J 6 bases; nucleotides not matched to a gene: 12. The CDR3 spans 16 residues. In germline, CDR1 is LNHDA, CDR2 SQIVND (reference sequence). In nucleotides, the CDR3 is TGTGCCAGTAGTGCCTCGGGACGGGACAGGGGCCATGGCTACACCTTC. Encoded protein: CASSASGRDRGHGYTF.

This clone was counted once. The chain employs TRBV7-3 and TRBJ2-5; 7 bases match TRBD1. This CDR3 has 15 residues. Germline loops: CDR1 SGHTA, CDR2 FQGTGA. The junction had 6 bases not matched to a gene; V was cut back by 4 bases and J by 1 base. The CDR3 loop is CASSSSGQVQETQYF. CDR3 coding DNA: TGTGCCAGCAGCTCCTCTGGACAGGTCCAAGAGACCCAGTACTTC.

The chain carries TRBV7-3 and TRBJ1-1; D is unclear. V was pared by 3 bases and J by 1 base, with 6 bases between. The CDR3 contains 13 residues. Germline CDR1 reads SGHTA; CDR2 reads FQGTGA. CDR3 DNA sequence: TGTGCCAGCAGCTTTTCAGAGAACACTGAAGCTTTCTTT. It specifies CASSFSENTEAFF.

The V and J genes are TRBV28 and TRBJ1-5; 7 bases fit TRBD1. This CDR3 has 13 amino acids. Germline CDR1 and CDR2: MDHEN and SYDVKM. The trim removed 6 bases at V and 7 bases at J, leaving 6 bases unmatched. This CDR3 is CASRDRAWQPQHF. The CDR3 bases are TGTGCCAGCAGAGACAGGGCTTGGCAGCCCCAGCATTTT.

The chain joins TRBV9 to TRBJ1-1, with D maybe TRBD1 (6 bases). The germline V gene has CDR1 SGDLS and CDR2 YYNGEE. The length of the CDR3 is 16 residues. The V and J ends lost 3 bases and 0 bases respectively, with 15 bases between them. CDR3 sequence (DNA): TGTGCCAGCAGCGCGGGACACTTGATTATGAACACTGAAGCTTTCTTT. As protein: CASSAGHLIMNTEAFF.

V gene TRBV7-2 combines with J gene TRBJ2-7; 12 positions agree with TRBD2. This CDR3 has 18 amino acids. Unmatched junction bases numbered 13, after V lost 3 bases and J lost 4 bases. The germline V gene encodes CDR1 SGHTA and CDR2 FQGNSA. CDR3 sequence reads: CASSFRPPRTSGNYEQYF. In DNA form, the CDR3 reads TGTGCCAGCAGCTTTAGGCCCCCGAGGACTAGCGGGAATTACGAGCAGTACTTC.

The chain links TRBV28 to TRBJ1-1; 8 bases line up with TRBD1. This CDR3 has 13 amino acids. V lost 4 bases and J lost 5; bases outside the gene matches: 3. Germline loops: CDR1 MDHEN, CDR2 SYDVKM. CDR3 amino acids: CASSSGQVTEAFF. CDR3 DNA: TGTGCCAGCAGTTCGGGACAGGTGACTGAAGCTTTCTTT.

Comment on this clone: Other DNA sequences in this sample translate to the same CDR3. The J gene is TRBJ1-4, the V gene TRBV11-2; D gene unclear. The germline V gene encodes CDR1 SGHAT and CDR2 FQNNGV. Trimming pared 5 bases from V and 13 bases from J, leaving 14 bases between. The CDR3 length is 12 residues. CDR3 in DNA: TGTGCCAGCAGCCTAGGAGAGTATAGACTGTTTTTT. Amino acid sequence: CASSLGEYRLFF.

This chain uses TRBV5-5 with TRBJ2-2; weak D call: TRBD1 (5 bases). This CDR3 contains 14 residues. The V gene's germline CDR1 is SGHKS and CDR2 YYEKEE (reference sequence). The ends were cut back, 4 bases at V and 4 bases at J, with 11 bases in the middle. The CDR3, as DNA: TGTGCCAGCAGCACCGACAGATTCACCGGGGAGCTGTTTTTT. This gives the protein CASSTDRFTGELFF.

This sequence joins TRBV11-2 and TRBJ2-7, with 9 positions matching TRBD1. Germline-derived CDR1 and CDR2 are SGHAT and FQNNGV. V gave up 4 bases and J gave up 2 bases; unmatched junction bases: 6. The CDR3 loop spans 15 amino acids. CDR3 sequence (DNA): TGTGCCAGCAGCTGGGGGGGGACAGGGACCTACGAGCAGTACTTC. The encoded protein is CASSWGGTGTYEQYF.

The chain recombines TRBV6-4 with TRBJ1-3; tentative D call: TRBD1 (6 bases). The V and J ends lost 0 bases and 11 bases respectively, with 11 bases between them. CDR3 length: 13 amino acids. The germline V gene encodes CDR1 MRHNA and CDR2 SNTAGT. The chain's CDR3 is CASSDSETGPIYF. As DNA, the CDR3 is TGTGCCAGCAGTGACTCCGAGACAGGCCCCATATATTTT.

The chain is built from TRBV30 and TRBJ2-1; maybe TRBD2 (6 bases). V lost 4 bases, J lost 6 bases, and 19 bases lay in between. This CDR3 has 15 residues. Germline assignment: CDR1 GTSNPN and CDR2 SVGIG (reference sequence). This CDR3 is CAWNPPGLPANEQFF. In nucleotides, the CDR3 is TGTGCCTGGAACCCCCCGGGACTCCCAGCCAATGAGCAGTTCTTC.

This clone was seen just once. V and J are TRBV5-1 and TRBJ2-3; 15 bases are a match to TRBD2. V was clipped by 2 bases and J by 4 bases; unmatched bases: 5. The CDR3 has 17 residues. In germline, CDR1 is SGHRS, CDR2 YFSETQ. The CDR3 DNA is TGCGCCAGCAGCTTTACGGGACTAGCGGGAGGTGCAGATACGCAGTATTTT. It translates to CASSFTGLAGGADTQYF.

This rearrangement joins TRBV2 to TRBJ2-7; TRBD2 matches 7 bases. V shed 4 bases, J shed 7 bases, and the junction held 10 bases outside the gene matches. Germline lookup yields CDR1 SNHLY and CDR2 FYNNEI. The CDR3 totals 14 residues. CDR3 bases: TGTGCCAGCAGTGTCGAGGGAGGGCCGTTGGAGCAGTACTTC. Translation: CASSVEGGPLEQYF.